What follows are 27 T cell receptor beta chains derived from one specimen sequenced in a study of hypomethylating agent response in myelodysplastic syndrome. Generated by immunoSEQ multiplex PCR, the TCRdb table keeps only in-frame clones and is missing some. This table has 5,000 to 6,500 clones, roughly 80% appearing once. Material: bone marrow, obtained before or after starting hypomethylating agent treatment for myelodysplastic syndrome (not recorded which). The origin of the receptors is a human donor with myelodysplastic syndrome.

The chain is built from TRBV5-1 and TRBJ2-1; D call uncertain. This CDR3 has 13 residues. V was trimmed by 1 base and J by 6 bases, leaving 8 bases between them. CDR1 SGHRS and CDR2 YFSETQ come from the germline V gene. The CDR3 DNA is TGCGCCAGCAGCTTGACTTTACTCAATGAGCAGTTCTTC. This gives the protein CASSLTLLNEQFF.

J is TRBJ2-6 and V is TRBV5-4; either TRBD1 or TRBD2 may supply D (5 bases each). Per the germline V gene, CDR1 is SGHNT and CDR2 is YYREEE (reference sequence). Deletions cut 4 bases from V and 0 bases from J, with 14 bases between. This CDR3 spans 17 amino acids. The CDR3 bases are TGTGCCAGCAGCCCGGGGCCTTTTTTCTCTGGGGCCAACGTCCTGACTTTC. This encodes CASSPGPFFSGANVLTF. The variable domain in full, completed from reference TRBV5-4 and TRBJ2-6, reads ETGVTQSPTHLIKTRGQQVTLRCSSQSGHNTVSWYQQALGQGPQFIFQYYREEENGRGNFPPRFSGLQFPNYSSELNVNALELDDSALYLCASSPGPFFSGANVLTFGAGSRLTVL.

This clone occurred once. The CDR3 loop reads CASSPTPMAGELFF. The CDR3 DNA sequence: TGTGCCAGCAGCCCCACCCCGATGGCCGGGGAGCTGTTTTTT. This chain uses TRBV7-2 with TRBJ2-2; unclear D gene. The CDR3 runs to 14 residues. Germline loops: CDR1 SGHTA, CDR2 FQGNSA. V lost 5 bases and J lost 6, with 13 bases in between.

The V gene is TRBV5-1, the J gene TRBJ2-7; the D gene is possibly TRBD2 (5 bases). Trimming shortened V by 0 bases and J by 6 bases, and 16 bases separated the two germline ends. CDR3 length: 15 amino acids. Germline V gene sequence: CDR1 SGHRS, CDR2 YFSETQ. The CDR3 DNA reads TGCGCCAGCAGCTTGGGCAGGAACGGACTCGGCGAGCAGTACTTC. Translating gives CASSLGRNGLGEQYF.

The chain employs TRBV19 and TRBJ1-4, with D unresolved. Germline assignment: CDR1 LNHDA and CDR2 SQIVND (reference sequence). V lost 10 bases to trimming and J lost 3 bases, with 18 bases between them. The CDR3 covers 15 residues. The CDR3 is CATRRVGLPNEKLFF. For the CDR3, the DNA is TGTGCCACCAGAAGGGTCGGGCTTCCTAATGAAAAACTGTTTTTT. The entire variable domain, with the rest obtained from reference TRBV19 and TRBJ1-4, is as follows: DGGITQSPKYLFRKEGQNVTLSCEQNLNHDAMYWYRQDPGQGLRLIYYSQIVNDFQKGDIAEGYSVSREKKESFPLTVTSAQKNPTAFYLCATRRVGLPNEKLFFGSGTQLSVL.

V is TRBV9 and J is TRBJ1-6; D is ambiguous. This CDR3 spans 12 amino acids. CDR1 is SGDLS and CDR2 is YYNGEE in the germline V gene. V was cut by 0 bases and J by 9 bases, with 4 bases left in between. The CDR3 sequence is CASSVEGSPLHF. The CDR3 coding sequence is TGTGCCAGCAGCGTAGAGGGTTCACCCCTCCACTTT.

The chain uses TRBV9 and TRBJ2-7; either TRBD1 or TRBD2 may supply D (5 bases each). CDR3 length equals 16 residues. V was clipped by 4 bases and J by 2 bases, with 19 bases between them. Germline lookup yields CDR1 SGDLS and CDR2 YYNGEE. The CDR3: CASSPRDARRAYEQYF. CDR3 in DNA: TGTGCCAGCAGCCCCCGGGACGCGAGAAGGGCCTACGAGCAGTACTTC.

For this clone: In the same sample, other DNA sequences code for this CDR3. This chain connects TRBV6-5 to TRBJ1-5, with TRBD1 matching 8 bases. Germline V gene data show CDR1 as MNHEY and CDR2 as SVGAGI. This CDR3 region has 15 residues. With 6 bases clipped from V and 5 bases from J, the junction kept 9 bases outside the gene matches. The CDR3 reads CASSRTGSVDQPQHF. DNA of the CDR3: TGTGCCAGCAGCCGGACAGGGTCGGTCGATCAGCCCCAGCATTTT.

The CDR3 here is CAIAPGQGAYEQYF. The CDR3 nucleotides read TGTGCCATCGCTCCGGGACAGGGGGCCTACGAGCAGTACTTC. The chain links TRBV10-3 to TRBJ2-5; TRBD1 agrees at 11 bases. The end of the DNA aligns better with TRBJ2-7, so the J call may be wrong. Looked up from germline, CDR1 is ENHRY and CDR2 is SYGVKD. The CDR3 contains 14 residues.

CDR3 sequence (DNA): TGTGCCAGCAGTAGTTTAGTTTCTAGCAGCCTGAACGAGCAGTACTTC. It encodes CASSSLVSSSLNEQYF. The gene calls are TRBV27 and TRBJ2-5, with D possibly matching TRBD2 (5 bases). The J call could be wrong; TRBJ2-7 is a better fit for the DNA end. This CDR3 has 16 amino acids. Germline V gene sequence: CDR1 MNHEY, CDR2 SMNVEV (reference sequence).

CDR3 protein: CASSLQGRGNQPQHF. In DNA, the CDR3 is TGTGCCAGCAGCCTACAGGGGAGAGGCAATCAGCCCCAGCATTTT. V gene TRBV28 combines with J gene TRBJ1-5; 7 nucleotides match TRBD1. The V and J ends lost 6 bases and 2 bases, in that order; junction bases with no gene match: 7. CDR1 is MDHEN, CDR2 SYDVKM, per germline. The CDR3 runs 15 residues.

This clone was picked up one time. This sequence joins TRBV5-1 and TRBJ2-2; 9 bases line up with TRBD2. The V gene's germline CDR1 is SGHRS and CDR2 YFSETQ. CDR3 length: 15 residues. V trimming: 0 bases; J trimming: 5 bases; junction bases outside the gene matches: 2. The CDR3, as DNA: TGCGCCAGCAGCTTGGGCACTAGCGGGACCGGGGAGCTGTTTTTT. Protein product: CASSLGTSGTGELFF.

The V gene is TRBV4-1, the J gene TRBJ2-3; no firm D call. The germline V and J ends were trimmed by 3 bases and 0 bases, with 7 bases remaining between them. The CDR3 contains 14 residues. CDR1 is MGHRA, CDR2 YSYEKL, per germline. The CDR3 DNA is TGCGCCAGCAGCCAGATCGGTAGCACAGATACGCAGTATTTT. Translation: CASSQIGSTDTQYF.

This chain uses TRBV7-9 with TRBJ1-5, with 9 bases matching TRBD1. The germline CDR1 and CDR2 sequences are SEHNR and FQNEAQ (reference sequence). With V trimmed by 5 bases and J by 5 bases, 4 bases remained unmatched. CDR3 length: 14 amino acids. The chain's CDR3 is CASSPTGGHQPQHF. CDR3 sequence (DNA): TGTGCCAGCAGCCCCACAGGGGGCCATCAGCCCCAGCATTTT.

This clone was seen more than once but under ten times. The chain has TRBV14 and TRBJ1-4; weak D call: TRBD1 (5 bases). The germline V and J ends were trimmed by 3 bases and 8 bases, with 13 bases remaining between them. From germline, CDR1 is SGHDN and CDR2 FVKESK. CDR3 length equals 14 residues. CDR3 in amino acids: CASSHQQEGEKLFF. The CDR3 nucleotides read TGTGCCAGCAGCCATCAACAGGAGGGGGAAAAACTGTTTTTT.

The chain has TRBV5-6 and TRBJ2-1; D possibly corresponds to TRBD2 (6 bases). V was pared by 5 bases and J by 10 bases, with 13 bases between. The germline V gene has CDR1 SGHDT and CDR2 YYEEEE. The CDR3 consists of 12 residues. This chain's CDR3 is CASRGGAWEQFF. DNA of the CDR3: TGTGCCAGCAGGGGCGGGGCGTGGGAGCAGTTCTTC. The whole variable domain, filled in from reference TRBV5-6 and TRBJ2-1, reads DAGVTQSPTHLIKTRGQQVTLRCSPKSGHDTVSWYQQALGQGPQFIFQYYEEEERQRGNFPDRFSGHQFPNYSSELNVNALLLGDSALYLCASRGGAWEQFFGPGTRLTVL.

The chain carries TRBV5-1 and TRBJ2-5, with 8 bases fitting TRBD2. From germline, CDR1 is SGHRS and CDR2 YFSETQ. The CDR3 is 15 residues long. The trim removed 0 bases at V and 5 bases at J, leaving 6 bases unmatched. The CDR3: CASSLASGRGETQYF. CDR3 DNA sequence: TGCGCCAGCAGCTTGGCCTCCGGGAGGGGGGAGACCCAGTACTTC.

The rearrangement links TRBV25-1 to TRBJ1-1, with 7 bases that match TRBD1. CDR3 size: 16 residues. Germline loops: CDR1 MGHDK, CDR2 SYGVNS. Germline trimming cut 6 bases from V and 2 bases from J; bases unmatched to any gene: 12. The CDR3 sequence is CASRSSIGTANTEAFF. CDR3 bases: TGTGCCAGCAGGAGCTCTATCGGGACAGCCAACACTGAAGCTTTCTTT. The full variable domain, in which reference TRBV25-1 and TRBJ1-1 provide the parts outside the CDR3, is EADIYQTPRYLVIGTGKKITLECSQTMGHDKMYWYQQDPGMELHLIHYSYGVNSTEKGDLSSESTVSRIRTEHFPLTLESARPSHTSQYLCASRSSIGTANTEAFFGQGTRLTVV.

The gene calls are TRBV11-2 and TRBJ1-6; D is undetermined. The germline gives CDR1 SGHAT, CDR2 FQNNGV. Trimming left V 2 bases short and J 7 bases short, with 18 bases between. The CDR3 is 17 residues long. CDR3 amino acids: CASSLRREGPINSPLHF. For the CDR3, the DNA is TGTGCCAGCAGCTTAAGGCGTGAGGGCCCAATAAATTCACCCCTCCACTTT. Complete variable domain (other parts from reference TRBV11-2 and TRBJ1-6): EAGVAQSPRYKIIEKRQSVAFWCNPISGHATLYWYQQILGQGPKLLIQFQNNGVVDDSQLPKDRFSAERLKGVDSTLKIQPAKLEDSAVYLCASSLRREGPINSPLHFGNGTRLTVT.

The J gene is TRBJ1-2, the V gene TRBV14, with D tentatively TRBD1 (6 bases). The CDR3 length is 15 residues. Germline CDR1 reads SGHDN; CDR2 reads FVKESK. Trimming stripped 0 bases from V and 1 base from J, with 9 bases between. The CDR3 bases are TGTGCCAGCAGCCAAGATCTGGGACATAACTATGGCTACACCTTC. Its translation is CASSQDLGHNYGYTF.

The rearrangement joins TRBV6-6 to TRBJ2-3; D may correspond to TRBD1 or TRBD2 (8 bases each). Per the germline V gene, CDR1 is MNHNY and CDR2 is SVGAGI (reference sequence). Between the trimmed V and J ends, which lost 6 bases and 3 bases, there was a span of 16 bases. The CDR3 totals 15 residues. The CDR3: CASSLSGTGTDTQYF. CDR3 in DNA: TGTGCCAGCAGCCTTAGCGGGACAGGAACAGATACGCAGTATTTT.

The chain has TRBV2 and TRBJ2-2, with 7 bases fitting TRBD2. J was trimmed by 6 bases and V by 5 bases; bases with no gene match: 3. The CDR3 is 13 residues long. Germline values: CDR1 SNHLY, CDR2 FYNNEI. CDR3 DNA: TGTGCCAGCAGTCAAACTAGCGCCGGGGAGCTGTTTTTT. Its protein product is CASSQTSAGELFF. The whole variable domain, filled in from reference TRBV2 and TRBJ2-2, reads EPEVTQTPSHQVTQMGQEVILRCVPISNHLYFYWYRQILGQKVEFLVSFYNNEISEKSEIFDDQFSVERPDGSNFTLKIRSTKLEDSAMYFCASSQTSAGELFFGEGSRLTVL.

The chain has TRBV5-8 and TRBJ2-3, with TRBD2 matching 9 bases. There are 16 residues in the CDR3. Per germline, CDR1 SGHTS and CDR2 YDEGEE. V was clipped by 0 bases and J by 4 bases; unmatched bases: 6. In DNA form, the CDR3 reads TGTGCCAGCAGCTTGGTTCTAGCGGGACGCGCAGATACGCAGTATTTT. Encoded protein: CASSLVLAGRADTQYF.

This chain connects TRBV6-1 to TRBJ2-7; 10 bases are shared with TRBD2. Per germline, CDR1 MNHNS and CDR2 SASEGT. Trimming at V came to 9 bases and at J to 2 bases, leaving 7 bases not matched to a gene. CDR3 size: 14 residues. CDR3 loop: CASGISGRPYEQYF. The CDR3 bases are TGTGCCAGTGGAATTAGCGGGAGGCCCTACGAGCAGTACTTC.

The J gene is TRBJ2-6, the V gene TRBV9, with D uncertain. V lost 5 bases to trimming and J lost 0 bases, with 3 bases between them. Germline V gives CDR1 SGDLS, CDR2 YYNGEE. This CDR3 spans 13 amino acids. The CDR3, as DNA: TGTGCCAGCAGAAACTCTGGGGCCAACGTCCTGACTTTC. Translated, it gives CASRNSGANVLTF. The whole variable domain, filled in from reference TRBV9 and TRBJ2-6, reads DSGVTQTPKHLITATGQRVTLRCSPRSGDLSVYWYQQSLDQGLQFLIQYYNGEERAKGNILERFSAQQFPDLHSELNLSSLELGDSALYFCASRNSGANVLTFGAGSRLTVL.

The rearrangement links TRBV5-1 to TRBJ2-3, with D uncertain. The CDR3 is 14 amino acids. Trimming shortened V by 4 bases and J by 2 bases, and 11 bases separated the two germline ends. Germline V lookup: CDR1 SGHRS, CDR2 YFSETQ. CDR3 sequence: CASSAGRTTDTQYF. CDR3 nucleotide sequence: TGCGCCAGCAGCGCTGGACGGACCACAGATACGCAGTATTTT.

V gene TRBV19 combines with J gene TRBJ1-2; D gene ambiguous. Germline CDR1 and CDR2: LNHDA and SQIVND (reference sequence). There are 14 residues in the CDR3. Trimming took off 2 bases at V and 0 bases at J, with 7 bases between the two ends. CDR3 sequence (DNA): TGTGCCAGTAGTATAAACCCTACTAACTATGGCTACACCTTC. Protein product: CASSINPTNYGYTF.